The 6 T cell receptor beta chains below come from one sample, sequenced in a study of blood T cells in healthy people across ages. Using a J-beta primer mix together with a sample-barcoded 5' primer, a second PCR was run for about 7 to 12 cycles. MiXCR, applied by TCRdb to the 5' RACE reads, yields one record per CDR3 protein. The sample lists roughly 860,000 distinct CDR3 sequences, around 62% occurring once. The material sequenced was blood. Receptors originate from a man in his thirties or forties in good health.

The V and J genes are TRBV5-6 and TRBJ2-5, with TRBD1 matching over 8 bases. CDR3 size: 15 residues. Trimming took 4 bases from V and 2 from J; bases not matched to a gene: 7. CDR1 and CDR2 (germline): SGHDT, YYEEEE. Here the CDR3 DNA reads TGTGCCAGCAGCGCCGGACAGGGATCACAAGAGACCCAGTACTTC. It is translated as CASSAGQGSQETQYF.

The chain is built from TRBV10-3 and TRBJ2-1; 8 positions agree with TRBD1. V lost 6 bases to trimming and J lost 6 bases; unmatched junction nucleotides: 10. Germline values: CDR1 ENHRY, CDR2 SYGVKD. The CDR3 spans 15 residues. As DNA, the CDR3 is TGTGCCATCAGCGTCGGACAGGGAAGGTTCAATGAGCAGTTCTTC. Translated, it gives CAISVGQGRFNEQFF.

This clonotype showed up just a few times. The chain uses TRBV20-1 and TRBJ2-5; either TRBD1 or TRBD2 may fit D (6 bases each). Germline-derived CDR1 and CDR2 are DFQATT and SNEGSKA (reference sequence). This CDR3 contains 13 residues. Trimming shortened V by 3 bases and J by 5 bases, and 13 bases separated the two germline ends. This chain's CDR3 is CSASGGLQETQYF. CDR3 nucleotides: TGCAGTGCTAGCGGGGGCCTCCAGGAGACCCAGTACTTC.

This clonotype was found a few times. The chain recombines TRBV20-1 with TRBJ2-5; D perhaps matches TRBD2 (5 bases). The closer fit of TRBJ2-7 to the DNA end suggests the J call may be wrong. Germline values: CDR1 DFQATT, CDR2 SNEGSKA (reference sequence). The CDR3 totals 17 residues. In nucleotides, the CDR3 is TGCAGTGCTAGAGATGGCCTCCAGCTGCCCGCGAGGGACGAGCAGTACTTC. It yields the protein CSARDGLQLPARDEQYF.

The chain joins TRBV5-5 to TRBJ2-1; TRBD2 matches at 9 bases. V shed 4 bases, J shed 0 bases, and the junction held 8 bases outside the gene matches. Germline CDR1 SGHKS, CDR2 YYEKEE (reference sequence). The CDR3 has 17 amino acids. In DNA form, the CDR3 reads TGTGCCAGCAGCGTGAGCGGGGGGCCGAGCTCCTACAATGAGCAGTTCTTC. Amino acids: CASSVSGGPSSYNEQFF.

The rearrangement joins TRBV12-3 or TRBV12-4 to TRBJ1-2; 8 bases match TRBD1. The trim removed 4 bases at V and 8 bases at J, leaving 6 bases unmatched. This CDR3 comprises 13 residues. CDR3: CASSSTGARGYTF. Here the CDR3 DNA reads TGTGCCAGCAGTTCGACAGGGGCGCGCGGCTACACCTTC.